These 11 T cell receptor beta chains share one sample of origin, sequenced in a study of blood T cell repertoires in COVID-19. Assay used: immunoSEQ multiplex PCR; TCRdb lists only in-frame clones, some missing. The sample contains about 170,000 clones, just over 90% of which appear only once. Input material: peripheral blood. The receptors were sampled from a man younger than 35 with COVID-19, enrolled during active disease.

The chain employs TRBV25-1 and TRBJ1-1; no clear D. Germline V lookup: CDR1 MGHDK, CDR2 SYGVNS. The CDR3 covers 14 residues. V lost 6 bases and J 3 bases, leaving 14 bases between the germline ends. CDR3 bases: TGTGCCAGCAGGAGCGGGATCGCGGACACTGAAGCTTTCTTT. Its protein is CASRSGIADTEAFF.

This chain uses TRBV13 with TRBJ2-1; D remains ambiguous. This CDR3 has 15 amino acids. Germline-derived CDR1 and CDR2 are PRHDT and FYEKMQ (reference sequence). V lost 1 base and J 8 bases, leaving 15 bases between the germline ends. The CDR3 is CASSLVASWYDEQFF. CDR3 sequence (DNA): TGTGCCAGCAGCTTAGTAGCCAGTTGGTACGATGAGCAGTTCTTC.

This clone was seen more than once but under ten times. The genes are TRBV30 and TRBJ1-2; 7 positions match TRBD1. J was trimmed by 8 bases and V by 3 bases; bases with no gene match: 6. In germline, CDR1 is GTSNPN, CDR2 SVGIG (reference sequence). This CDR3 has 12 residues. Here the CDR3 reads CAWRGDSLGYTF. As DNA, the CDR3 is TGTGCCTGGAGGGGGGACAGTCTGGGCTACACCTTC.

The sample holds a few counts of this clone. The chain recombines TRBV28 with TRBJ2-1; the match to TRBD1 covers 10 bases. The CDR3 has 15 amino acids. In germline, CDR1 is MDHEN, CDR2 SYDVKM. After removal of 6 bases from V and 5 bases from J, the junction contained 7 bases not matched to a gene. The CDR3 nucleotides read TGTGCCAGCAGGCATCGACAGGGGGCCCACAATGAGCAGTTCTTC. Its protein is CASRHRQGAHNEQFF.

This chain joins TRBV10-3 and TRBJ2-5, with D unclear. CDR1 and CDR2 from the germline V gene are ENHRY and SYGVKD. Trimming removed 2 bases at V and 3 bases at J, with 4 bases between. The CDR3 consists of 12 residues. This CDR3 reads CAISEREETQYF. The CDR3 bases are TGTGCCATCAGTGAGAGAGAAGAGACCCAGTACTTC.

The chain links TRBV11-3 to TRBJ2-3; TRBD2 matches 12 bases. After removal of 5 bases from V and 5 bases from J, the junction contained 8 bases not matched to a gene. The length of the CDR3 is 16 residues. CDR1 is SGHNT and CDR2 is YENEEA in the germline V gene. CDR3 protein: CASSLGASGREDTQYF. The CDR3 DNA follows: TGTGCCAGCAGCCTAGGGGCTAGCGGGAGGGAAGATACGCAGTATTTT.

This chain uses TRBV30 with TRBJ2-5; 10 bases map to TRBD1. The junction had 4 bases not matched to a gene; V was cut back by 0 bases and J by 3 bases. Germline V gene lookup returns CDR1 GTSNPN and CDR2 SVGIG (reference sequence). This CDR3 has 15 amino acids. The CDR3 DNA sequence: TGTGCCTGGAGTGTACTTGGGACAGGGGAAGAGACCCAGTACTTC. This encodes CAWSVLGTGEETQYF.

V and J are TRBV4-3 and TRBJ2-7; maybe TRBD1 (6 bases). Deletions cut 1 base from V and 3 bases from J, with 7 bases between. CDR3 length: 13 amino acids. Germline CDR1 is LGHNA and CDR2 is YSLEER. The CDR3 coding sequence is TGCGCCAGCAGCCAAGCCAGGGGCTACGAGCAGTACTTC. Encoded protein: CASSQARGYEQYF.

The chain employs TRBV5-1 and TRBJ2-3, with D perhaps matching TRBD2 (6 bases). CDR1 SGHRS and CDR2 YFSETQ come from the germline V gene. This CDR3 has 15 amino acids. The V gene lost 5 bases and the J gene lost 0 bases, with 13 bases spanning the gap. In DNA form, the CDR3 reads TGCGCCAGCAGAACGGGGGTCGCTAGCACAGATACGCAGTATTTT. Translation: CASRTGVASTDTQYF.

V is TRBV30 and J is TRBJ2-1; the D gene is possibly TRBD2 (5 bases). Germline CDR1 is GTSNPN and CDR2 is SVGIG (reference sequence). Trimming removed 3 bases at V and 2 bases at J, with 17 bases between. This CDR3 contains 16 residues. The CDR3 protein is CAWRALDFSTYNEQFF. Written as DNA, the CDR3 is TGTGCCTGGAGGGCTCTGGACTTCTCAACCTACAATGAGCAGTTCTTC.

The chain recombines TRBV4-3 with TRBJ1-2; tentatively, D is TRBD1 (5 bases). Looked up from germline, CDR1 is LGHNA and CDR2 is YSLEER. This CDR3 has 15 residues. V lost 0 bases and J 6 bases, leaving 14 bases between the germline ends. Here the CDR3 reads CASSQETGLYDGYTF. The DNA for the CDR3 is TGCGCCAGCAGCCAAGAGACGGGACTTTACGATGGCTACACCTTC.